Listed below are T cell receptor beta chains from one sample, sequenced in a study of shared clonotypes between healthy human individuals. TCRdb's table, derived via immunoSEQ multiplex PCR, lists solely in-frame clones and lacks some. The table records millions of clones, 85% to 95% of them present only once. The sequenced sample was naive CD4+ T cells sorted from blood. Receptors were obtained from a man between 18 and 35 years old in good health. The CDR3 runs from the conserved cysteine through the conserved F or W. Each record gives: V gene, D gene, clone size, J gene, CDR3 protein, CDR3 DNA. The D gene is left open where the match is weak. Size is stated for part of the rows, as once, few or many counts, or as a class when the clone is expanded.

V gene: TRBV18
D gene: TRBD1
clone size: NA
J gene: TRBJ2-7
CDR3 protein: CASSPERGQSYEQYF
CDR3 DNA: TGTGCCAGCTCACCCGAGAGGGGACAGTCGTACGAGCAGTACTTC

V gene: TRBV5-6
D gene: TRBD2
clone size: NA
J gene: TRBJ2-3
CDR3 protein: CASSRQTSGMADTQYF
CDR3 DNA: TGTGCCAGCAGCCGACAGACTAGCGGGATGGCAGATACGCAGTATTTT

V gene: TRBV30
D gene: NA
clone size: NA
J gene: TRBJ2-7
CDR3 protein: CAWSRPGQGPYEQYF
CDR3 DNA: TGTGCCTGGAGCCGCCCAGGTCAGGGGCCTTACGAGCAGTACTTC

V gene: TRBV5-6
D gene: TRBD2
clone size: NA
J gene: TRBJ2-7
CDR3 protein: CASSFRSASGGPYEQYF
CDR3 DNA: TGTGCCAGCAGCTTTCGGTCCGCGAGCGGGGGGCCCTACGAGCAGTACTTC

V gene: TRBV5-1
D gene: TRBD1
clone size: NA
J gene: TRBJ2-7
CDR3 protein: CASSFGQGSSYEQYF
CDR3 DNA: TGCGCCAGCAGCTTCGGACAGGGAAGCTCCTACGAGCAGTACTTC

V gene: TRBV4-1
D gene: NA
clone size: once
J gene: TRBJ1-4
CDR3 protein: CASSQVLGTALNEKLFF
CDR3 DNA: TGCGCCAGCAGCCAAGTTTTAGGAACAGCCCTTAATGAAAAACTGTTTTTT

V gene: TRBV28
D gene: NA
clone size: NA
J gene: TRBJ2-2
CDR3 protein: CASSLLGAGGELFF
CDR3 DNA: TGTGCCAGCAGTTTACTGGGGGCAGGCGGGGAGCTGTTTTTT

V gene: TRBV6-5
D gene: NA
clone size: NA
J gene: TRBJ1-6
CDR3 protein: CASRLTQGEGVPLHF
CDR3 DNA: TGTGCCAGTCGCCTGACCCAGGGTGAAGGGGTCCCCCTCCACTTT

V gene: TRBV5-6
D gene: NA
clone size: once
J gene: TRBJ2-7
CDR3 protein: CASSLLSQQAYEQYF
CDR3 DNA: TGTGCCAGCAGCTTGCTCTCTCAGCAGGCCTACGAGCAGTACTTC

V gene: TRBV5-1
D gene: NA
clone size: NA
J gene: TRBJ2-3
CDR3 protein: CASSQTAQLATDTQYF
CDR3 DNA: TGCGCCAGCAGCCAGACAGCCCAATTAGCCACAGATACGCAGTATTTT

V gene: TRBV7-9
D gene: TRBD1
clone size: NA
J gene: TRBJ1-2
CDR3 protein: CASSLTGGGYTF
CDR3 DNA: TGTGCCAGCAGCTTAACAGGGGGAGGCTACACCTTC

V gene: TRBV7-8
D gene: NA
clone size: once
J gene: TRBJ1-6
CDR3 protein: CASSLAQLDNSPLHF
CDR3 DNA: TGTGCCAGCAGCTTAGCTCAGCTCGATAATTCACCCCTCCACTTT

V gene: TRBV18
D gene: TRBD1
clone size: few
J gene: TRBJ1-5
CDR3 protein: CASSRTGAEFNQPQHF
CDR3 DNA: TGTGCCAGCTCACGAACAGGGGCGGAATTCAATCAGCCCCAGCATTTT

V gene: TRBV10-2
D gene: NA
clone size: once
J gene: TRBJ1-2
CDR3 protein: CASSGSGYGYTF
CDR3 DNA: TGCGCCAGCAGTGGGTCCGGTTATGGCTACACCTTC

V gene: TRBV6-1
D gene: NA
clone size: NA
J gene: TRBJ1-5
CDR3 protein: CASSAQGQANQPQHF
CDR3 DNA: TGTGCCAGCAGTGCCCAGGGCCAGGCAAATCAGCCCCAGCATTTT

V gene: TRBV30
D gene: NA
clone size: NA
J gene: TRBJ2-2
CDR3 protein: CAGGRELDTGELFF
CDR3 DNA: TGTGCCGGGGGGCGGGAGTTGGACACCGGGGAGCTGTTTTTT

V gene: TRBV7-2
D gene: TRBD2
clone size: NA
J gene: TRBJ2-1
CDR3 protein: CASSSAGGVGNEQFF
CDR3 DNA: TGTGCCAGCAGCTCAGCGGGAGGGGTCGGCAATGAGCAGTTCTTC

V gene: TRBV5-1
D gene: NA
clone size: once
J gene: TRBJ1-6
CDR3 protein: CASSLGTPGADSPLHF
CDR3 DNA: TGCGCCAGCAGCTTGGGAACGCCCGGGGCGGATTCACCCCTCCACTTT

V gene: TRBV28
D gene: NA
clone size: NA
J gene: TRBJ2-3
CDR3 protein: CASSLDRGTDTQYF
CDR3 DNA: TGTGCCAGCAGTTTAGATCGGGGGACAGATACGCAGTATTTT

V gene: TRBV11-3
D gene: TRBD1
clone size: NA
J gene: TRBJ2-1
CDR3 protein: CASSLDRGREQFF
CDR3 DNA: TGTGCCAGCAGCTTAGACAGGGGGCGTGAGCAGTTCTTC

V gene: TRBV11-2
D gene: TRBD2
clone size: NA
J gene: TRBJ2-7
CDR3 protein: CASSSGLAGVVHEQYF
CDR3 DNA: TGTGCCAGCAGCTCAGGACTAGCGGGAGTCGTCCACGAGCAGTACTTC

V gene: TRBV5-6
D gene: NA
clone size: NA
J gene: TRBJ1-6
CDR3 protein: CASSLLGPNSPLHF
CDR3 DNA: TGTGCCAGCAGCTTGTTAGGGCCTAATTCACCCCTCCACTTT

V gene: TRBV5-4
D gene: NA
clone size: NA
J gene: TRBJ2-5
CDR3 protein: CASSEGTATQYF
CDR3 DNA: TGTGCCAGCAGCGAGGGAACTGCGACCCAGTACTTC

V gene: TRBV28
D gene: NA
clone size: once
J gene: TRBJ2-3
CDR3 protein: CASSTDSGTDTQYF
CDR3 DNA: TGTGCCAGCAGTACAGATTCGGGCACAGATACGCAGTATTTT

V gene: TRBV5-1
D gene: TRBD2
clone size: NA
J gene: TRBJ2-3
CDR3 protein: CASSPNPSGTSTDTQYF
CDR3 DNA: TGCGCCAGCAGCCCGAACCCTAGCGGGACTAGCACAGATACGCAGTATTTT

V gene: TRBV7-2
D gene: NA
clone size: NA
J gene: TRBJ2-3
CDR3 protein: CASSLGVGGGTDTQYF
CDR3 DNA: TGTGCCAGCAGCTTAGGTGTCGGGGGTGGCACAGATACGCAGTATTTT

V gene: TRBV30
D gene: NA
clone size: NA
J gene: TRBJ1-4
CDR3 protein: CAWRRPGLLLFF
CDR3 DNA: TGTGCCTGGAGGCGTCCGGGACTCCTGCTGTTTTTT

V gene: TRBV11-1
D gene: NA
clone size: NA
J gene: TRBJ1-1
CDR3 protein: CASGDLNTEAFF
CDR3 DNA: TGTGCCAGCGGAGACTTGAACACTGAAGCTTTCTTT

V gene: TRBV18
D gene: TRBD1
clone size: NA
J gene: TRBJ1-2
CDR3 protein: CASSPRGIRTGVDGYTF
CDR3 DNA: TGTGCCAGCTCACCACGGGGGATCAGGACAGGGGTTGATGGCTACACCTTC